Shown below are 23 T cell receptor beta chains from a single sample sequenced in a study of blood T cell repertoires in COVID-19. TCRdb's table, derived via immunoSEQ multiplex PCR, lists solely in-frame clones and lacks some. The table has about 74,000 clones, about 83% seen once. Material for sequencing was peripheral blood. The receptors shown here come from a man between 65 and 85 years old with acute or convalescent COVID-19.

This sequence joins TRBV6-5 and TRBJ1-1, with 7 positions matching TRBD1. CDR3 length: 13 residues. The ends lost 4 bases at V and 1 base at J; junction bases unmatched: 0. Germline lookup yields CDR1 MNHEY and CDR2 SVGAGI. The CDR3 loop reads CASSWTGNTEAFF. The CDR3 DNA is TGTGCCAGCAGTTGGACAGGGAACACTGAAGCTTTCTTT.

This chain links TRBV2 with TRBJ1-5; D is unresolved. Germline CDR1 is SNHLY and CDR2 is FYNNEI. V was shortened by 8 bases and J by 3 bases, with 11 bases between the two germline ends. The CDR3 length is 13 residues. The CDR3 sequence is CASGRQTNQPQHF. As DNA, the CDR3 is TGTGCCAGCGGGAGGCAGACCAATCAGCCCCAGCATTTT.

This chain uses TRBV29-1 with TRBJ2-7, with 11 bases aligning to TRBD2. The V and J ends lost 5 bases and 4 bases, in that order; junction bases with no gene match: 7. Looked up from germline, CDR1 is SQVTM and CDR2 is ANQGSEA. The CDR3 contains 14 residues. The CDR3 DNA reads as TGCAGCGTTATGTCTCTAGCGGGAGGATACGAGCAGTACTTC. It codes for CSVMSLAGGYEQYF.

This clone was observed a few times. The CDR3 spells CASSEYPGPLEAFF. The CDR3 nucleotides read TGTGCCAGCAGTGAATATCCAGGGCCCCTAGAAGCTTTCTTT. This chain uses TRBV6-1 with TRBJ1-1, with a tentative D call TRBD1 (5 bases). V shed 2 bases and J shed 8 bases, with 15 bases lying between them. Germline V gives CDR1 MNHNS, CDR2 SASEGT. This CDR3 has 14 residues.

V is TRBV5-1 and J is TRBJ2-3; D gene uncertain. CDR3 size: 14 residues. Per the germline V gene, CDR1 is SGHRS and CDR2 is YFSETQ. V lost 4 bases and J lost 2, with 11 bases in between. CDR3 sequence (DNA): TGCGCCAGCAGCCCTGTTGGCTCCACAGATACGCAGTATTTT. Translated: CASSPVGSTDTQYF.

The V and J genes are TRBV6-5 and TRBJ1-1, with TRBD1 identical over 8 bases. The germline V gene encodes CDR1 MNHEY and CDR2 SVGAGI. V lost 3 bases to trimming and J lost 4 bases; unmatched junction nucleotides: 7. The CDR3 has 15 amino acids. CDR3 DNA: TGTGCCAGCAGTTATCAGGGGGCACGGAGCACTGAAGCTTTCTTT. Its translation is CASSYQGARSTEAFF.

This sequence joins TRBV19 and TRBJ1-5; 7 nucleotides align to TRBD1. CDR3 length: 14 residues. Trimming took 4 bases from V and 6 from J; bases not matched to a gene: 6. Germline V gene sequence: CDR1 LNHDA, CDR2 SQIVND (reference sequence). The CDR3 sequence: CASSTTGPGQPQHF. The CDR3 DNA reads as TGTGCCAGTAGTACGACAGGGCCGGGTCAGCCCCAGCATTTT. Filled out from reference TRBV19 and TRBJ1-5, the complete variable domain reads DGGITQSPKYLFRKEGQNVTLSCEQNLNHDAMYWYRQDPGQGLRLIYYSQIVNDFQKGDIAEGYSVSREKKESFPLTVTSAQKNPTAFYLCASSTTGPGQPQHFGDGTRLSIL.

V gene TRBV19 combines with J gene TRBJ2-7; 8 bases match TRBD2. CDR1 is LNHDA, CDR2 SQIVND, per germline (reference sequence). This CDR3 has 13 amino acids. With V trimmed by 3 bases and J by 7 bases, 5 bases remained unmatched. In DNA form, the CDR3 reads TGTGCCAGTAGTATCGCTAGCGGGTTTGAGCAGTACTTC. Protein product: CASSIASGFEQYF.

This CDR3 reads CASSQVWASGGTDTQYF. DNA of the CDR3: TGCGCCAGCAGCCAAGTTTGGGCTAGCGGGGGCACAGATACGCAGTATTTT. The chain is built from TRBV4-3 and TRBJ2-3, with 9 bases identical to TRBD2. CDR3 length: 17 residues. Germline lookup yields CDR1 LGHNA and CDR2 YSLEER. The ends lost 1 base at V and 1 base at J; junction bases unmatched: 6.

The chain couples TRBV5-1 to TRBJ1-1; TRBD1 agrees at 7 bases. CDR1 and CDR2 from the germline V gene are SGHRS and YFSETQ. V lost 4 bases, J lost 3 bases, and 3 bases stayed unmatched. The CDR3 length is 13 residues. DNA for the CDR3: TGCGCCAGCAGCCCAACAGGGGACACTGAAGCTTTCTTT. Translated, it gives CASSPTGDTEAFF.

This sequence joins TRBV6-5 and TRBJ2-1, with no clear D. CDR1 and CDR2 (germline): MNHEY, SVGAGI. This CDR3 has 13 residues. Trimming stripped 7 bases from V and 3 bases from J, with 10 bases between. CDR3 coding DNA: TGTGCCAGCAAATCACACCTCTACAATGAGCAGTTCTTC. Translating gives CASKSHLYNEQFF.

The V and J genes are TRBV6-1 and TRBJ1-6; 7 bases match TRBD1. CDR3 size: 16 residues. J gave up 3 bases and V 4 bases, and 6 bases lay outside the gene matches. Germline-derived CDR1 and CDR2 are MNHNS and SASEGT. The CDR3 sequence: CASSGGQLNYNSPLHF. For the CDR3, the DNA is TGTGCCAGCAGTGGGGGACAGCTCAACTATAATTCACCCCTCCACTTT.

This clone was recorded many times. This chain uses TRBV19 with TRBJ2-3, with 8 nucleotides matching TRBD2. The length of the CDR3 is 15 residues. J lost 6 bases, V lost 5 bases, and 10 bases had no gene match. The germline V gene has CDR1 LNHDA and CDR2 SQIVND (reference sequence). Here the CDR3 DNA reads TGTGCCAGTAGTGGGGGTAGCGGGGTGGTGGATACGCAGTATTTT. As protein: CASSGGSGVVDTQYF.

This clone has more than one count but fewer than ten. The chain uses TRBV7-9 and TRBJ2-6, with 7 bases that match TRBD1. This CDR3 comprises 15 residues. With 2 bases clipped from V and 2 bases from J, the junction kept 0 bases outside the gene matches. Germline lookup yields CDR1 SEHNR and CDR2 FQNEAQ (reference sequence). The CDR3 here is CASSLTGAGANVLTF. CDR3 in DNA: TGTGCCAGCAGCTTAACAGGGGCTGGGGCCAACGTCCTGACTTTC.

The chain recombines TRBV6-5 with TRBJ1-2, with D possibly being TRBD1 (5 bases). Trimming removed 0 bases from V and 4 bases from J, with 15 bases in between. Looked up from germline, CDR1 is MNHEY and CDR2 is SVGAGI. The CDR3 has 16 amino acids. CDR3 nucleotide sequence: TGTGCCAGCAGTTACTCGAATGTCGCAGGGCCCTATGGCTACACCTTC. Translation: CASSYSNVAGPYGYTF.

This clone has just one count. The J gene is TRBJ2-7, the V gene TRBV19; weak D call: TRBD1 (6 bases). The CDR3 length is 15 residues. Trimming stripped 0 bases from V and 2 bases from J, with 11 bases between. The germline gives CDR1 LNHDA, CDR2 SQIVND (reference sequence). The CDR3 region is CASSIEPRGPYEQYF. The CDR3 DNA reads TGTGCCAGTAGTATAGAACCCAGGGGACCCTACGAGCAGTACTTC.

CDR3 sequence reads: CASSYLGPYQETQYF. In nucleotides, the CDR3 is TGTGCCAGCAGCTATTTGGGCCCGTACCAAGAGACCCAGTACTTC. V and J are TRBV5-6 and TRBJ2-5, with no clear D. V gave up 3 bases and J gave up 0 bases, with 12 bases separating them. Germline CDR1 is SGHDT and CDR2 is YYEEEE. This CDR3 contains 15 residues.

This clone was observed a few times. The chain joins TRBV7-9 to TRBJ2-3; a possible D gene is TRBD2 (5 bases). Germline loops: CDR1 SEHNR, CDR2 FQNEAQ (reference sequence). V was pared by 5 bases and J by 0 bases, with 12 bases between. This CDR3 has 15 residues. CDR3 sequence reads: CASSPPGVSTDTQYF. DNA for the CDR3: TGTGCCAGCAGCCCGCCCGGGGTTAGCACAGATACGCAGTATTTT. Using reference TRBV7-9 and TRBJ2-3 for the parts outside the CDR3, the full variable domain is DTGVSQNPRHKITKRGQNVTFRCDPISEHNRLYWYRQTLGQGPEFLTYFQNEAQLEKSRLLSDRFSAERPKGSFSTLEIQRTEQGDSAMYLCASSPPGVSTDTQYFGPGTRLTVL.

The count of this clone is one. The chain couples TRBV19 to TRBJ1-5; no definite D call. Looked up from germline, CDR1 is LNHDA and CDR2 is SQIVND (reference sequence). V shed 0 bases and J shed 4 bases, with 13 bases lying between them. CDR3 size: 16 residues. CDR3 residues: CASSIDRGLANQPQHF. The CDR3 bases are TGTGCCAGTAGTATAGACCGCGGACTGGCGAATCAGCCCCAGCATTTT.

The DNA of the CDR3 is TGCAGCGTTAGGACAGGGTTCACTGAAGCTTTCTTT. Protein: CSVRTGFTEAFF. V is TRBV29-1 and J is TRBJ1-1, with 8 bases fitting TRBD1. Losses at the gene ends were 5 bases for V and 4 bases for J; bases not matched to a gene: 3. Germline loops: CDR1 SQVTM, CDR2 ANQGSEA. The CDR3 length is 12 residues.

V and J are TRBV27 and TRBJ1-1; 7 nucleotides line up with TRBD1. CDR3 size: 15 residues. From germline, CDR1 is MNHEY and CDR2 SMNVEV (reference sequence). V trimming: 8 bases; J trimming: 1 base; junction bases outside the gene matches: 10. The CDR3 reads CASGVTGLGNTEAFF. Written as DNA, the CDR3 is TGTGCCAGCGGAGTGACAGGGCTTGGGAACACTGAAGCTTTCTTT.

On this clone itself: A junction boundary mismatches the germline segment, possibly from a read error. V usage is TRBV27 and J usage is TRBJ2-7; 13 bases map to TRBD2. The CDR3 contains 15 residues. In germline, CDR1 is MNHEY, CDR2 SMNVEV (reference sequence). The CDR3 DNA is TGTGCCAGCACTTTACTAGCGGGAGGGCCCTACGAGCAGTACTTC. Amino acids: CASTLLAGGPYEQYF.

The V and J genes are TRBV14 and TRBJ2-3, with D possibly matching TRBD1 (5 bases). This CDR3 contains 15 residues. Germline V gene sequence: CDR1 SGHDN, CDR2 FVKESK. The V and J ends lost 4 bases and 2 bases respectively, with 13 bases between them. CDR3 DNA: TGTGCCAGCAGCCTTTTGGACAAGCCCACAGATACGCAGTATTTT. This gives the protein CASSLLDKPTDTQYF.